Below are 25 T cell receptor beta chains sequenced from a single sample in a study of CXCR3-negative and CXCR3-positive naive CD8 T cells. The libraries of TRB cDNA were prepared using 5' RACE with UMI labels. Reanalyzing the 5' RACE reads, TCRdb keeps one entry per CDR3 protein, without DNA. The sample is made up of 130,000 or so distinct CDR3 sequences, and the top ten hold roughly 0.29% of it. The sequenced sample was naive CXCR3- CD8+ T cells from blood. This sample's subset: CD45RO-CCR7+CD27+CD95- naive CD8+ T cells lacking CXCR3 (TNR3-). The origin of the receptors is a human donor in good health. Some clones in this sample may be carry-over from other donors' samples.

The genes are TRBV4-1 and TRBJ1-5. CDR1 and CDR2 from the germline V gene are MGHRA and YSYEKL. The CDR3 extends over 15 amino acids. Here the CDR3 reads CASSQRTGGNQPQHF.

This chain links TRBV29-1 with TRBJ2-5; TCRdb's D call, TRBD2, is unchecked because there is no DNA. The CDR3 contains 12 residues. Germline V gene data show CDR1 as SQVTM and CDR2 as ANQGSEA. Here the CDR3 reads CSVRLPSETQYF.

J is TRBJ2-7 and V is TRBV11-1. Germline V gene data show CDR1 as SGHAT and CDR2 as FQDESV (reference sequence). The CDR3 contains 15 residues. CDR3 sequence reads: CASSLVSGYSYEQYF.

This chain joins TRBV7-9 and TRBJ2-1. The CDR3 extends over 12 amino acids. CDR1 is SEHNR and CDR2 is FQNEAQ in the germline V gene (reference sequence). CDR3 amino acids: CASSLRGNEQFF.

CDR3 loop: CASSKQPGTGELFF. The chain joins TRBV7-2 to TRBJ2-2; checking the TCRdb D call of TRBD1 is not possible without DNA. CDR3 size: 14 residues. Germline V gene data show CDR1 as SGHTA and CDR2 as FQGNSA.

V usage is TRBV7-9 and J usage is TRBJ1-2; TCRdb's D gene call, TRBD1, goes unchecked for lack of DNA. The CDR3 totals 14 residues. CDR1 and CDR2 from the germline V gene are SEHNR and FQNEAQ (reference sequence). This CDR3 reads CASSNPDPRGGYTF.

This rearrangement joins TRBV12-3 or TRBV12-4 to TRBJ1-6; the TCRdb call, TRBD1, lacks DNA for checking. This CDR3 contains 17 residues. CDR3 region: CASSRGTVNPYNSPLHF.

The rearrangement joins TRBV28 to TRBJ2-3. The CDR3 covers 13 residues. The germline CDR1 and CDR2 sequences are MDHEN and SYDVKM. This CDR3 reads CASSFRLGDTQYF.

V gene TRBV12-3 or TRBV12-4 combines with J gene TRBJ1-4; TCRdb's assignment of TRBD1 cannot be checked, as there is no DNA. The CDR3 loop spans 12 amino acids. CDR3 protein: CASGGAGEKLFF.

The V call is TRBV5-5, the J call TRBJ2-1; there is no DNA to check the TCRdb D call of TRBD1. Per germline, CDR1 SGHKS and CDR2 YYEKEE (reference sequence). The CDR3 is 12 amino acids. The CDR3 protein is CASSRTVNEQFF.

CDR3 protein: CASSLWGSDEQYF. This chain joins TRBV7-8 and TRBJ2-7. There are 13 residues in the CDR3. Per the germline V gene, CDR1 is SGHVS and CDR2 is FQNEAQ.

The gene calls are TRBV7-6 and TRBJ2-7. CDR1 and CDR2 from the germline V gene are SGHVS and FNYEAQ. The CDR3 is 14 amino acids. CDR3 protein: CASSPNLNLYEQYF.

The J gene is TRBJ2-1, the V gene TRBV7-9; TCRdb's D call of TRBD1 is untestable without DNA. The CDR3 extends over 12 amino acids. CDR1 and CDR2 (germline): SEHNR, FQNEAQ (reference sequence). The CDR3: CASSLGGQEQFF.

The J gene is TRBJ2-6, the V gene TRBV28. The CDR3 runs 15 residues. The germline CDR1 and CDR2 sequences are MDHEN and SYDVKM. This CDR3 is CASKPTETGANVLTF.

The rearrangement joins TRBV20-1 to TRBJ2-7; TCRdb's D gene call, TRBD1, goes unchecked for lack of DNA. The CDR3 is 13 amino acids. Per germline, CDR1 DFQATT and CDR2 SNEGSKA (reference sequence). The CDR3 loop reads CSASRVSTYEQYF.

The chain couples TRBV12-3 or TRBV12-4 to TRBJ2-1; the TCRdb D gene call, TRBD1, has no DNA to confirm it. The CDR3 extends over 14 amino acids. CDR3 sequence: CASSFGQGAVEQFF.

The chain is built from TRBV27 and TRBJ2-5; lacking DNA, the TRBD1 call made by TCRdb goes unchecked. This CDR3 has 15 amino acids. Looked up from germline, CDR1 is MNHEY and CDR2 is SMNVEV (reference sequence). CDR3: CASRATDSPQETQYF.

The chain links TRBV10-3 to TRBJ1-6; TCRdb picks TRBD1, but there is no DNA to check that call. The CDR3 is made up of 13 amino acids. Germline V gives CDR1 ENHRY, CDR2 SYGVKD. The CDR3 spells CAISPGHNSPLHF.

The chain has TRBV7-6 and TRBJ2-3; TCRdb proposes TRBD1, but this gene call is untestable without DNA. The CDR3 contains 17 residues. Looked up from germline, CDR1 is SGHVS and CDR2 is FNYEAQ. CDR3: CASSLVRIQGATDTQYF. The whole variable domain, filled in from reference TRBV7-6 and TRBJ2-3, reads GAGVSQSPRYKVTKRGQDVALRCDPISGHVSLYWYRQALGQGPEFLTYFNYEAQQDKSGLPNDRFSAERPEGSISTLTIQRTEQRDSAMYRCASSLVRIQGATDTQYFGPGTRLTVL.

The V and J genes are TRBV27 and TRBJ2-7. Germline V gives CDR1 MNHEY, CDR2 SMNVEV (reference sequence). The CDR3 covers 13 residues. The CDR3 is CASSLERGYEQYF.

CDR3 region: CASSFAVDEQFF. This chain connects TRBV13 to TRBJ2-1. The CDR3 length is 12 residues. Germline V gives CDR1 PRHDT, CDR2 FYEKMQ (reference sequence).

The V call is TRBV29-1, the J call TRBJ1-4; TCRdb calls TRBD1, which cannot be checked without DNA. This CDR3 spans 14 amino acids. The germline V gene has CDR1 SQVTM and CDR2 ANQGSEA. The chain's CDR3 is CSVAGTGSNGKLFF.

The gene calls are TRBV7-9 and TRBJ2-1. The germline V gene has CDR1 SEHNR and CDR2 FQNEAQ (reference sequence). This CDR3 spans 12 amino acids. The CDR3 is CASRTDENAQFF.

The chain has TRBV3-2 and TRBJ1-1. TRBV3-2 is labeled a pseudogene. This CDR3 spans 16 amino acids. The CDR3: CASSQAPRVSLTEAFF.

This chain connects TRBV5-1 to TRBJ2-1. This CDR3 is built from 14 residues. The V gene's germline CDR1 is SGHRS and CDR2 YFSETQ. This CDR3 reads CASSLEVGYNEQFF.